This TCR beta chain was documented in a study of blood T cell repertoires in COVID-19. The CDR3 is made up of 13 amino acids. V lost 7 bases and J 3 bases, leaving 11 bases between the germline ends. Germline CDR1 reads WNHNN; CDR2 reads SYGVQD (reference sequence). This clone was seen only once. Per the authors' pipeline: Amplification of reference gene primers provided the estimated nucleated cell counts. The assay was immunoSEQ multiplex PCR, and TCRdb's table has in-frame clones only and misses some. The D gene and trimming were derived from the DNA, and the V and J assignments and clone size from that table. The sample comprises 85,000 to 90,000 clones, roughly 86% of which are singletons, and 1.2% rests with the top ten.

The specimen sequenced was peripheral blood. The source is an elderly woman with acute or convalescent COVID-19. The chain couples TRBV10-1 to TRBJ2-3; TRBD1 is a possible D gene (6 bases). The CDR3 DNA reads TGCGCCAGCAACAACAGGGAGACAGATACGCAGTATTTT. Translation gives CASNNRETDTQYF.